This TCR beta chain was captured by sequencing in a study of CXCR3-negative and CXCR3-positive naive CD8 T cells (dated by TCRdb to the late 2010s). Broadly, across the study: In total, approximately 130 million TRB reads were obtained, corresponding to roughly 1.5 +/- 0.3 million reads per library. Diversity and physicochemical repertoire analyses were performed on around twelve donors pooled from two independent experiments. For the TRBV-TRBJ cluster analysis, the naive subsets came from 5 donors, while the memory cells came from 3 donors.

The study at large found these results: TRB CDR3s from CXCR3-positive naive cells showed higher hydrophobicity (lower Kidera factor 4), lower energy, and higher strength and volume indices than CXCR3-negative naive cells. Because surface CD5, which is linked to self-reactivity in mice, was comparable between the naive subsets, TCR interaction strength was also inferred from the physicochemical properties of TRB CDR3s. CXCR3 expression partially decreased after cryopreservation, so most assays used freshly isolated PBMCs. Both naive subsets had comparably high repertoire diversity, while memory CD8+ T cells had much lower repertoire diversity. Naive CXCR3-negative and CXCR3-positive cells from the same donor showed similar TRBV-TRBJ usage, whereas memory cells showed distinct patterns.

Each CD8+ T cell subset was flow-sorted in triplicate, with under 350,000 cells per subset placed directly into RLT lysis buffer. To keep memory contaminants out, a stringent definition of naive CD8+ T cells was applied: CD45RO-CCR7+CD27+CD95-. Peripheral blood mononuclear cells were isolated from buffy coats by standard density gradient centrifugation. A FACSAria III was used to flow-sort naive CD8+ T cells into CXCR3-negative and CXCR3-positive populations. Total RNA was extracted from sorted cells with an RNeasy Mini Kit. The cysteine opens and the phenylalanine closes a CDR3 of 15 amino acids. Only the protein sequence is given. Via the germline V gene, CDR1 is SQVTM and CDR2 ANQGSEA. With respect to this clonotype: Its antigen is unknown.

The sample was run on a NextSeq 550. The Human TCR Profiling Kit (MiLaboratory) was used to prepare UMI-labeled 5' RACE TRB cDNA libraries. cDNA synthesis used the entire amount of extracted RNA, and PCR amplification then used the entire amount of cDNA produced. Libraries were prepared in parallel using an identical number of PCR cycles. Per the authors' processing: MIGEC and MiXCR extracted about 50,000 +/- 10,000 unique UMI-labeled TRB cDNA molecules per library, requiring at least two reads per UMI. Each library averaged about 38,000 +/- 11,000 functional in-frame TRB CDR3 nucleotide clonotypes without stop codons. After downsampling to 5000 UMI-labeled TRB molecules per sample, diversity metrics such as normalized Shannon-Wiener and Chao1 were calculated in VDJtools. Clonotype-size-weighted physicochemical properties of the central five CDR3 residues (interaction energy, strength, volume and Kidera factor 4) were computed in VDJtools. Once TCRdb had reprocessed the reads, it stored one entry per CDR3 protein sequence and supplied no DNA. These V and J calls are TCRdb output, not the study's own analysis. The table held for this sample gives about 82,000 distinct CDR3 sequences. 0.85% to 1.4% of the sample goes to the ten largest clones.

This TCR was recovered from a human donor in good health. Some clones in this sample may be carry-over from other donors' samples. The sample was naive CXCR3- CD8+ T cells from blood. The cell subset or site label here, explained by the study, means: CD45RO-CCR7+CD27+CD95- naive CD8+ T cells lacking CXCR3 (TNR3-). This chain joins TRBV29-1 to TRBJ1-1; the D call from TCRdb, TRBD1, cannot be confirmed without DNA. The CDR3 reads CSVLRDPESGTEAFF.